A single sample is the source of the 7 T cell receptor beta chains below, sequenced in a study of shared clonotypes between healthy human individuals. TCRdb keeps only in-frame clones here, not all; method: immunoSEQ multiplex PCR. Of 600,000 or so clones in the sample, roughly 95% were seen once. Naive CD8 cells were CD45RO-negative, positively selected for CCR7, excluding terminally differentiated effector memory CD45RA+ cells. Sequenced material: naive CD8+ T cells sorted from blood. The receptor set was obtained from a woman aged 25 to 45 in good health.

The chain recombines TRBV7-9 with TRBJ1-1; D gene uncertain. The germline V gene encodes CDR1 SEHNR and CDR2 FQNEAQ (reference sequence). This CDR3 has 12 residues. Trimming took 9 bases from V and 3 from J, leaving 11 bases between them. The CDR3 nucleotides read TGTGCCAGGTCGGCGATGGACACTGAAGCTTTCTTT. Protein sequence: CARSAMDTEAFF.

V is TRBV27 and J is TRBJ1-5; weak D call: TRBD1 (5 bases). The germline V and J ends were trimmed by 5 bases and 5 bases, with 10 bases remaining between them. The CDR3 is made up of 13 amino acids. Per germline, CDR1 MNHEY and CDR2 SMNVEV (reference sequence). DNA of the CDR3: TGTGCCAGCAGTGGGGGTTGGGATCAGCCCCAGCATTTT. As protein: CASSGGWDQPQHF.

This rearrangement joins TRBV4-1 to TRBJ1-4; TRBD1 is a possible D gene (6 bases). The CDR3 runs to 15 residues. V was clipped by 0 bases and J by 7 bases, with 12 bases between them. CDR1 is MGHRA, CDR2 YSYEKL, per germline. The CDR3 DNA sequence: TGCGCCAGCAGCCAAGATACAGGGAATTCTGAAAAACTGTTTTTT. This translates into CASSQDTGNSEKLFF.

The rearrangement joins TRBV5-8 to TRBJ2-6, with a tentative D call TRBD1 (6 bases). CDR3 size: 18 residues. The germline V gene encodes CDR1 SGHTS and CDR2 YDEGEE. V lost 0 bases to trimming and J lost 0 bases, with 13 bases between them. CDR3 residues: CASSLDQGRYSGANVLTF. CDR3 bases: TGTGCCAGCAGCTTGGACCAGGGGCGATACTCTGGGGCCAACGTCCTGACTTTC.

This chain connects TRBV9 to TRBJ2-1; tentative D call: TRBD2 (5 bases). V was clipped by 4 bases and J by 9 bases, with 20 bases between them. This CDR3 spans 15 amino acids. Germline CDR1 SGDLS, CDR2 YYNGEE. CDR3: CASSPRFFLAGEQFF. The CDR3 DNA follows: TGTGCCAGCAGCCCCCGGTTCTTCCTAGCTGGTGAGCAGTTCTTC.

The chain uses TRBV19 and TRBJ2-7; D might be TRBD1 or TRBD2, each matching 5 bases. CDR3 length: 13 residues. Germline V gene lookup returns CDR1 LNHDA and CDR2 SQIVND (reference sequence). The V end lost 6 bases, the J end lost 0 bases, and 9 bases lay between the germline ends. This CDR3 reads CASSRDGSYEQYF. The CDR3 nucleotides are TGTGCCAGTAGCAGGGACGGCTCCTACGAGCAGTACTTC.

The chain joins TRBV19 to TRBJ1-1; TRBD1 matches 8 bases. The V gene's germline CDR1 is LNHDA and CDR2 SQIVND (reference sequence). The CDR3 consists of 14 residues. V gave up 4 bases and J gave up 7 bases; unmatched junction bases: 8. Here the CDR3 reads CASSRGQGSSEAFF. The CDR3 nucleotides read TGTGCCAGTAGTAGAGGACAGGGCAGCAGTGAAGCTTTCTTT.